The 31 T cell receptor beta chains below were found in one sample sequenced in a study of cytomegalovirus exposure and HLA in healthy donors. The PCR had 60 Vbeta and 13 Jbeta primers. Data came from immunoSEQ multiplex PCR; TCRdb stores just in-frame clones and leaves some out. The table includes 36,000 or so clones, 65% to 90% detected once. The specimen sequenced was PBMCs. The receptors derive from a woman between 18 and 29 years old in good health and CMV-seronegative.

This clone was counted once. The DNA for the CDR3 is TGCGCCAGCAGCCAGTGGGGACAGGGGGGACTTATGGGCAATCAGCCCCAGCATTTT. It specifies CASSQWGQGGLMGNQPQHF. The gene calls are TRBV4-1 and TRBJ1-5, with 11 bases that match TRBD1. The CDR3 has 19 amino acids. The germline V gene has CDR1 MGHRA and CDR2 YSYEKL. The J segment lost 2 bases and the V segment lost 3 bases, leaving 12 bases of the junction unmatched.

The rearrangement joins TRBV6-5 to TRBJ1-3, with D perhaps matching TRBD1 (5 bases). The V gene's germline CDR1 is MNHEY and CDR2 SVGAGI. V lost 0 bases, J lost 7 bases, and 13 bases lay in between. This CDR3 spans 15 amino acids. The DNA for the CDR3 is TGTGCCAGCAGTTACTCCTCAAGCGGGACCAACACCATATATTTT. Translating it yields CASSYSSSGTNTIYF.

The rearrangement joins TRBV7-9 to TRBJ1-2; D not certain. The CDR3 has 14 amino acids. Trimming cost V 2 bases and J 7 bases, with 14 bases left between them. The germline CDR1 and CDR2 sequences are SEHNR and FQNEAQ (reference sequence). The CDR3 sequence is CASSLKLGDSGYTF. The CDR3 coding sequence is TGTGCCAGCAGCTTAAAACTGGGCGATAGTGGCTACACCTTC.

The gene calls are TRBV6-1 and TRBJ2-7, with D perhaps TRBD1 (6 bases). Germline CDR1 and CDR2: MNHNS and SASEGT. Trimming took 2 bases from V and 9 from J, leaving 17 bases between them. The CDR3 totals 14 residues. The CDR3 reads CASSEPGAPYGQYF. CDR3 coding DNA: TGTGCCAGCAGTGAACCAGGGGCACCCTATGGGCAGTACTTC.

This rearrangement joins TRBV9 to TRBJ2-7; D unresolved. V was trimmed by 0 bases and J by 5 bases, leaving 12 bases between them. Germline CDR1 SGDLS, CDR2 YYNGEE. The CDR3 extends over 14 amino acids. This chain's CDR3 is CASSVDRISNEQYF. The CDR3 nucleotides are TGTGCCAGCAGCGTAGACAGAATCAGTAACGAGCAGTACTTC.

The V and J genes are TRBV6-6 and TRBJ1-2, with a tentative D call TRBD1 (6 bases). Germline lookup yields CDR1 MNHNY and CDR2 SVGAGI (reference sequence). The ends were cut back, 2 bases at V and 2 bases at J, with 12 bases in the middle. The CDR3 covers 15 residues. The CDR3 protein is CASSYLSGVNYGYTF. The CDR3 DNA sequence: TGTGCCAGCAGTTACCTTTCAGGGGTCAACTATGGCTACACCTTC.

Worth noting for this clone: The same CDR3 is also encoded by other DNA sequences in this sample. The V gene is TRBV9, the J gene TRBJ1-6, with 7 positions matching TRBD1. The CDR3 is 16 amino acids. CDR1 SGDLS and CDR2 YYNGEE come from the germline V gene. V shed 2 bases, J shed 5 bases, and the junction held 7 bases outside the gene matches. The chain's CDR3 is CASSVQDRVHNSPLHF. The CDR3 DNA is TGTGCCAGCAGCGTCCAAGACAGGGTTCATAATTCACCCCTCCACTTT.

This chain connects TRBV19 to TRBJ1-1, with D possibly TRBD1 on 6 matching bases. V lost 5 bases, J lost 1 base, and 11 bases lay in between. CDR1 is LNHDA, CDR2 SQIVND, per germline (reference sequence). The CDR3 has 14 amino acids. The CDR3 loop is CASSSGGENTEAFF. CDR3 bases: TGTGCCAGTAGTTCTGGGGGCGAGAACACTGAAGCTTTCTTT.

The chain joins TRBV29-1 to TRBJ2-1; D is undetermined. The CDR3 is 13 amino acids. CDR1 is SQVTM and CDR2 is ANQGSEA in the germline V gene. V lost 8 bases and J lost 0, with 11 bases in between. CDR3 sequence (DNA): TGCAGCTCCACCCCGAGCTCCTACAATGAGCAGTTCTTC. It codes for CSSTPSSYNEQFF.

The V and J genes are TRBV28 and TRBJ1-2; 10 bases match TRBD1. The CDR3 has 15 residues. Unmatched junction bases numbered 5, after V lost 6 bases and J lost 1 base. Per the germline V gene, CDR1 is MDHEN and CDR2 is SYDVKM. In DNA, the CDR3 is TGTGCCAGCAGGCAACGGACAGGGGGTAACTATGGCTACACCTTC. Residues: CASRQRTGGNYGYTF.

On this clone: One junction end does not reproduce the germline sequence, and a read error may be involved. The V gene is TRBV6-6, the J gene TRBJ1-5, with 7 bases aligning to TRBD1. This CDR3 contains 14 residues. Germline CDR1 MNHNY, CDR2 SVGAGI (reference sequence). CDR3: CASISTGEGRPQNF. CDR3 nucleotide sequence: TGTGCCAGCATATCAACAGGGGAAGGAAGGCCCCAGAATTTT.

This chain links TRBV4-3 with TRBJ1-5; D is ambiguous. Trimming cost V 1 base and J 9 bases, with 7 bases left between them. Germline CDR1 is LGHNA and CDR2 is YSLEER. This CDR3 region has 12 residues. Written as DNA, the CDR3 is TGCGCCAGCAGCCAAGGGGGAGGGCCCCAGCATTTT. As protein: CASSQGGGPQHF.

The chain joins TRBV19 to TRBJ1-1; D ambiguous. Germline V gene sequence: CDR1 LNHDA, CDR2 SQIVND (reference sequence). The CDR3 consists of 13 residues. V lost 3 bases and J 1 base, leaving 6 bases between the germline ends. The CDR3 DNA follows: TGTGCCAGTAGTATGCACACGAACACTGAAGCTTTCTTT. Protein product: CASSMHTNTEAFF.

The chain joins TRBV19 to TRBJ2-1, with 7 bases aligning to TRBD2. CDR1 and CDR2 (germline): LNHDA, SQIVND (reference sequence). V gave up 2 bases and J gave up 5 bases; unmatched junction bases: 9. The CDR3 extends over 16 amino acids. The CDR3 nucleotides read TGTGCCAGTAGTATACTGGGGGTAGCGGGCGACAATGAGCAGTTCTTC. It translates to CASSILGVAGDNEQFF.

As to this clone: The junction shows a germline mismatch at one end, possibly a read error. This sequence joins TRBV6-6 and TRBJ1-2; perhaps TRBD1 as D (5 bases). The germline V gene has CDR1 MNHNY and CDR2 SVGAGI (reference sequence). This CDR3 contains 14 residues. The CDR3 DNA follows: TGTGCCAGCAGCCGTCCCGACAGATTCATCGGCTACCCCTTC. This translates into CASSRPDRFIGYPF.

J is TRBJ2-7 and V is TRBV19; 9 nucleotides line up with TRBD1. CDR1 LNHDA and CDR2 SQIVND come from the germline V gene (reference sequence). Trimming took 9 bases from V and 2 from J; bases not matched to a gene: 11. CDR3 length: 15 amino acids. In nucleotides, the CDR3 is TGTGCCAGCCGATCGACAGGGGGATTTCCCTACGAGCAGTACTTC. Translating gives CASRSTGGFPYEQYF.

The rearrangement uses TRBV5-4 and TRBJ2-2, with TRBD2 matching over 13 bases. The CDR3 has 16 amino acids. Germline values: CDR1 SGHNT, CDR2 YYREEE (reference sequence). Trimming cost V 4 bases and J 5 bases; bases outside gene matches: 5. CDR3 residues: CASSPGTSGKTGELFF. CDR3 bases: TGTGCCAGCAGCCCTGGGACTAGCGGGAAAACCGGGGAGCTGTTTTTT.

The CDR3 nucleotides read TGTGCCAGCAGTGGTGGAGAAACCTACGAGCAGTACTTC. This encodes CASSGGETYEQYF. This chain connects TRBV2 to TRBJ2-7; D gene ambiguous. CDR3 length: 13 residues. The germline V gene has CDR1 SNHLY and CDR2 FYNNEI. Trimming removed 4 bases at V and 2 bases at J, with 9 bases between.

The genes are TRBV2 and TRBJ2-7; a weak D match, TRBD2 (6 bases). This CDR3 is built from 14 residues. Trimming stripped 0 bases from V and 7 bases from J, with 13 bases between. Germline CDR1 reads SNHLY; CDR2 reads FYNNEI. CDR3 sequence reads: CASSEALLAPEQYF. In DNA, the CDR3 is TGTGCCAGCAGTGAAGCGCTCCTAGCGCCAGAGCAGTACTTC.

The chain carries TRBV27 and TRBJ2-5, with D perhaps matching TRBD2 (5 bases). The V and J ends lost 0 bases and 1 base respectively, with 6 bases between them. The CDR3 totals 14 residues. Germline assignment: CDR1 MNHEY and CDR2 SMNVEV (reference sequence). CDR3 loop: CASSLSSAQETQYF. Here the CDR3 DNA reads TGTGCCAGCAGTTTATCTAGCGCCCAAGAGACCCAGTACTTC.

The genes are TRBV6-1 and TRBJ2-7; unclear D gene. The CDR3 totals 14 residues. Germline CDR1 is MNHNS and CDR2 is SASEGT. V gave up 2 bases and J gave up 6 bases, with 14 bases separating them. DNA of the CDR3: TGTGCCAGCAGTGAAAATTTAGAGCCCTCCGAGCAGTACTTC. Its protein is CASSENLEPSEQYF.

This clone was seen more than once but under ten times. This chain links TRBV4-2 with TRBJ1-1; D remains unclear. Trimming stripped 0 bases from V and 1 base from J, with 3 bases between. The V gene's germline CDR1 is LGHNA and CDR2 YNFKEQ. This CDR3 spans 13 amino acids. The CDR3 sequence is CASSQERNTEAFF. In DNA form, the CDR3 reads TGTGCCAGCAGCCAAGAGAGGAACACTGAAGCTTTCTTT.

The V gene is TRBV6-1, the J gene TRBJ2-3, with 7 bases identical to TRBD1. The ends lost 2 bases at V and 0 bases at J; junction bases unmatched: 8. This CDR3 spans 17 amino acids. The V gene's germline CDR1 is MNHNS and CDR2 SASEGT. Here the CDR3 DNA reads TGTGCCAGCAGTGAACCCCCTCAGGGGGTTAGCACAGATACGCAGTATTTT. It encodes CASSEPPQGVSTDTQYF.

CDR3 residues: CASSLFQAPSYEQYF. The CDR3 bases are TGTGCCAGCAGCTTATTCCAGGCCCCCTCTTACGAGCAGTACTTC. This chain uses TRBV7-3 with TRBJ2-7; D not certain. Between the trimmed V and J ends, which lost 2 bases and 4 bases, there was a span of 15 bases. The germline V gene has CDR1 SGHTA and CDR2 FQGTGA. CDR3 length: 15 residues.

This clone was counted a few times. This chain uses TRBV6-1 with TRBJ2-7; TRBD1 matches at 7 bases. The germline V gene encodes CDR1 MNHNS and CDR2 SASEGT. The V segment lost 4 bases and the J segment 0 bases; nucleotides outside the gene matches: 6. The CDR3 is made up of 15 amino acids. CDR3 bases: TGTGCCAGCAGTGCATTGACAGGGAGCTCCTACGAGCAGTACTTC. As protein: CASSALTGSSYEQYF.

This sequence joins TRBV9 and TRBJ2-5, with D possibly TRBD1 on 5 matching bases. Trimming left V 0 bases short and J 2 bases short, with 8 bases between. Germline V CDR1 and CDR2: SGDLS, YYNGEE. The CDR3 runs 14 residues. CDR3 sequence (DNA): TGTGCCAGCAGCGTAGGACAGTTACAAGAGACCCAGTACTTC. This codes for CASSVGQLQETQYF.

This clone appeared a single time. The rearrangement links TRBV7-6 to TRBJ1-3; D uncertain. The CDR3 has 16 amino acids. In germline, CDR1 is SGHVS, CDR2 FNYEAQ. The ends were cut back, 5 bases at V and 0 bases at J, with 14 bases in the middle. The DNA of the CDR3 is TGTGCCAGCAGCACCTTGACAAGTTTCTCTGGAAACACCATATATTTT. As protein: CASSTLTSFSGNTIYF.

The chain has TRBV27 and TRBJ1-1; D gene uncertain. CDR3 length: 13 amino acids. Germline values: CDR1 MNHEY, CDR2 SMNVEV (reference sequence). V was cut by 3 bases and J by 0 bases, with 5 bases left in between. CDR3 nucleotide sequence: TGTGCCAGCAGTTTCCAAATGAACACTGAAGCTTTCTTT. Translated, it gives CASSFQMNTEAFF.

The genes are TRBV30 and TRBJ2-3; D is uncertain. The germline V gene encodes CDR1 GTSNPN and CDR2 SVGIG (reference sequence). The V end was cut by 4 bases, the J end by 5 bases, with 10 bases between. The CDR3 is made up of 12 amino acids. The CDR3 here is CAWTPSGDTQYF. CDR3 DNA: TGTGCCTGGACCCCATCGGGAGATACGCAGTATTTT.

This rearrangement joins TRBV21-1 to TRBJ1-5; the table names TRBD1, a call not compared with the DNA. TRBV21-1 corresponds to a pseudogene. This CDR3 has 20 amino acids. CDR3 nucleotide sequence: TGTGCCAGCAGCAAAGGAAACAGGGGGCACCGGGGTACGAGCAATCAGCCCCAGCATTTT. Translating gives CASSKGNRGHRGTSNQPQHF.

The chain recombines TRBV7-9 with TRBJ2-2; maybe TRBD1 (6 bases). This CDR3 contains 16 residues. Germline loops: CDR1 SEHNR, CDR2 FQNEAQ (reference sequence). The germline V and J ends were trimmed by 8 bases and 0 bases, with 16 bases remaining between them. The CDR3 sequence: CASFQTRGTNTGELFF. The DNA of the CDR3 is TGTGCCAGCTTCCAAACCAGGGGCACGAACACCGGGGAGCTGTTTTTT.